This TCR beta chain stems from a study of tumor and adjacent non-tumor tissue in lung cancer. Whole-study findings and limits: Normal lung showed higher cumulative top 100 clone frequency than tumor. Significantly higher TCR diversity was found in tumor than normal lung.

A modified ARM-PCR protocol with three rounds of nested PCR amplified TCRbeta. Via MiXCR, TCRdb re-called the multiplex PCR reads, giving one row per CDR3 protein. The data contain approximately 66,000 distinct CDR3 sequences, around 61% of them seen just once; the ten biggest clones take up about 31%. The template was RNA from unsorted bulk tissue. This non-tumor lung sample came from over 3 cm beyond the tumor edge. Concerning this clonotype: The target antigen is unknown.

Sequencing was carried out using distant non-tumor lung tissue. The receptor comes from a man in his 70s with non-small cell lung cancer.

Here the CDR3 reads CASSLGTWGNEGEQFF. CDR3 nucleotides: TGTGCCAGCAGCCTCGGGACATGGGGTAATGAAGGTGAGCAGTTCTTC. The chain couples TRBV4-2 to TRBJ2-1; perhaps TRBD1 as D (6 bases). V lost 4 bases to trimming and J lost 9 bases, with 22 bases between them. Per the germline V gene, CDR1 is LGHNA and CDR2 is YNFKEQ. CDR3 length equals 16 residues.